This T cell receptor (beta chain) is drawn from a study of blood T cell repertoires in COVID-19. Followed longitudinally, the Seattle patients had been enrolled during active infection. Clones were sequenced by immunoSEQ multiplex PCR, and TCRdb holds only the in-frame ones, with some missing. The data contain about 360,000 clones, around 88% of them singletons. This CDR3 has 14 residues. J was trimmed by 0 bases and V by 5 bases; bases with no gene match: 6. The germline V gene has CDR1 GTSNPN and CDR2 SVGIG (reference sequence). The sample was peripheral blood. The J gene is TRBJ1-1, the V gene TRBV30; 7 nucleotides line up with TRBD1. This receptor was obtained from a woman in her sixties with COVID-19, enrolled during active disease. DNA of the CDR3: TGTGCCTGGGCTCGGGACAGCATGAACACTGAAGCTTTCTTT. Amino acid sequence: CAWARDSMNTEAFF.